The 11 T cell receptor beta chains reported below all come from one sample, sequenced in a study of T cells in Graves' hyperthyroidism and ophthalmopathy. There were TCR beta CDR3 regions amplified from RNA transcripts. First-round RT-PCR of the TCR CDR3 relied on the HTBI primer set. A single record per CDR3 protein comes from TCRdb applying MiXCR to the multiplex PCR reads. Altogether some 700,000 distinct CDR3 sequences are present, 17% being singletons, with the ten largest covering about a sixth. Sample: blood. These receptors all stem from a middle-aged man with Graves' hyperthyroidism.

This clonotype has only a few counts. The rearrangement joins TRBV7-2 to TRBJ1-1, with a weak D call TRBD1 (6 bases). CDR3 size: 14 residues. Trimming shortened V by 0 bases and J by 5 bases, and 10 bases separated the two germline ends. In germline, CDR1 is SGHTA, CDR2 FQGNSA. The CDR3 DNA reads TGTGCCAGCAGCTTAGCGGGGGCCAGGACTGAAGCTTTCTTT. This sequence encodes CASSLAGARTEAFF. Full variable domain (outside the CDR3, taken from reference TRBV7-2 and TRBJ1-1): GAGVSQSPSNKVTEKGKDVELRCDPISGHTALYWYRQSLGQGLEFLIYFQGNSAPDKSGLPSDRFSAERTGGSVSTLTIQRTQQEDSAVYLCASSLAGARTEAFFGQGTRLTVV.

This clonotype was picked up many times. This sequence joins TRBV27 and TRBJ2-1; weak D call: TRBD2 (5 bases). The CDR3 totals 13 residues. Trimming shortened V by 5 bases and J by 7 bases, and 12 bases separated the two germline ends. Per the germline V gene, CDR1 is MNHEY and CDR2 is SMNVEV (reference sequence). CDR3 in DNA: TGTGCCAGCAGTAACACAGCGGCGAATGAGCAGTTCTTC. Translation: CASSNTAANEQFF.

The rearrangement joins TRBV18 to TRBJ2-7; 8 bases map to TRBD1. CDR3 length equals 16 residues. Germline CDR1 is KGHSH and CDR2 is LQKENI. The V gene end was trimmed by 2 bases and the J gene end by 0 bases; junction bases not matched to a gene: 6. The DNA of the CDR3 is TGTGCCAGCTCACCAGGAGCGGACAGGGTCTCCTACGAGCAGTACTTC. Its translation: CASSPGADRVSYEQYF. Looking up the rest from reference TRBV18 and TRBJ2-7 gives the full variable domain: NAGVMQNPRHLVRRRGQEARLRCSPMKGHSHVYWYRQLPEEGLKFMVYLQKENIIDESGMPKERFSAEFPKEGPSILRIQQVVRGDSAAYFCASSPGADRVSYEQYFGPGTRLTVT.

This clonotype was recorded at least ten times. The gene calls are TRBV27 and TRBJ2-5, with D tentatively TRBD2 (5 bases). This CDR3 is 13 amino acids long. Deletions cut 4 bases from V and 5 bases from J, with 11 bases between. The germline V gene encodes CDR1 MNHEY and CDR2 SMNVEV (reference sequence). The CDR3 loop is CASSSYGEETQYF. The CDR3 DNA sequence: TGTGCCAGCAGTTCGTACGGGGAGGAGACCCAGTACTTC.

At least ten counts were recorded for this clonotype. The chain links TRBV12-3 or TRBV12-4 to TRBJ1-1; D gene ambiguous. The CDR3 loop spans 13 amino acids. The V and J ends lost 7 bases and 1 base respectively, with 10 bases between them. DNA for the CDR3: TGTGCCAGCACCCCGACTGCGAACACTGAAGCTTTCTTT. It encodes CASTPTANTEAFF.

Many counts were recorded for this clonotype. The V and J genes are TRBV30 and TRBJ1-2, with TRBD1 as a possible D gene (5 bases). The CDR3 is 16 amino acids. Germline lookup yields CDR1 GTSNPN and CDR2 SVGIG (reference sequence). V was cut by 7 bases and J by 5 bases, with 26 bases left in between. Written as DNA, the CDR3 is TGTGCCTTCGGCCCGGGGGGGGAGAGACCGTGGTATGGCTACACCTTC. Residues: CAFGPGGERPWYGYTF. Looking up the rest from reference TRBV30 and TRBJ1-2 gives the full variable domain: SQTIHQWPATLVQPVGSPLSLECTVEGTSNPNLYWYRQAAGRGLQLLFYSVGIGQISSEVPQNLSASRPQDRQFILSSKKLLLSDSGFYLCAFGPGGERPWYGYTFGSGTRLTVV.

The CDR3 protein is CASSQVTWRESNEQFF. Here the CDR3 DNA reads TGCGCCAGCAGCCAGGTGACCTGGCGGGAGTCCAATGAGCAGTTCTTC. The chain carries TRBV4-1 and TRBJ2-1; 7 bases are a match to TRBD2. The CDR3 has 16 amino acids. V lost 3 bases, J lost 6 bases, and 11 bases stayed unmatched. Germline CDR1 MGHRA, CDR2 YSYEKL.

This clonotype was counted a few times. The chain uses TRBV6-6 and TRBJ2-7; 9 bases fit TRBD2. The germline V gene has CDR1 MNHNY and CDR2 SVGAGI (reference sequence). This CDR3 contains 16 residues. J was trimmed by 0 bases and V by 2 bases; bases with no gene match: 5. In nucleotides, the CDR3 is TGTGCCAGCAGTTACACCGTAGCGGGAGCCTCCTACGAGCAGTACTTC. Translating gives CASSYTVAGASYEQYF.

Only a few counts were recorded for this clonotype. This chain connects TRBV10-3 to TRBJ2-6, with D possibly TRBD2 on 6 matching bases. The germline CDR1 and CDR2 sequences are ENHRY and SYGVKD. The V end lost 7 bases, the J end lost 0 bases, and 13 bases lay between the germline ends. The CDR3 is 16 amino acids. CDR3 coding DNA: TGTGCCATCACCAAGGGACTGAACTCTGGGGCCAACGTCCTGACTTTC. Translation: CAITKGLNSGANVLTF.

In its sample, this clonotype was seen a few times. The chain is built from TRBV30 and TRBJ2-7; possibly TRBD1 for D (6 bases). The V end lost 7 bases, the J end lost 3 bases, and 13 bases lay between the germline ends. This CDR3 has 12 amino acids. From germline, CDR1 is GTSNPN and CDR2 SVGIG (reference sequence). The CDR3 coding sequence is TGTGCCTTGGGGCAGGGGATCTACGAGCAGTACTTC. Translated: CALGQGIYEQYF. Supplemented by reference TRBV30 and TRBJ2-7, the full variable domain reads SQTIHQWPATLVQPVGSPLSLECTVEGTSNPNLYWYRQAAGRGLQLLFYSVGIGQISSEVPQNLSASRPQDRQFILSSKKLLLSDSGFYLCALGQGIYEQYFGPGTRLTVT.

In its sample, this clonotype was seen many times. The chain has TRBV24-1 and TRBJ2-3; weak D call: TRBD1 (5 bases). CDR1 and CDR2 (germline): KGHDR, SFDVKD. Trimming removed 3 bases from V and 7 bases from J, with 22 bases in between. The CDR3 runs 17 residues. CDR3 nucleotides: TGTGCCACCAGTGATCCCGCGGCGCAGGGTGGCGTAAATACGCAGTATTTT. Residues: CATSDPAAQGGVNTQYF.